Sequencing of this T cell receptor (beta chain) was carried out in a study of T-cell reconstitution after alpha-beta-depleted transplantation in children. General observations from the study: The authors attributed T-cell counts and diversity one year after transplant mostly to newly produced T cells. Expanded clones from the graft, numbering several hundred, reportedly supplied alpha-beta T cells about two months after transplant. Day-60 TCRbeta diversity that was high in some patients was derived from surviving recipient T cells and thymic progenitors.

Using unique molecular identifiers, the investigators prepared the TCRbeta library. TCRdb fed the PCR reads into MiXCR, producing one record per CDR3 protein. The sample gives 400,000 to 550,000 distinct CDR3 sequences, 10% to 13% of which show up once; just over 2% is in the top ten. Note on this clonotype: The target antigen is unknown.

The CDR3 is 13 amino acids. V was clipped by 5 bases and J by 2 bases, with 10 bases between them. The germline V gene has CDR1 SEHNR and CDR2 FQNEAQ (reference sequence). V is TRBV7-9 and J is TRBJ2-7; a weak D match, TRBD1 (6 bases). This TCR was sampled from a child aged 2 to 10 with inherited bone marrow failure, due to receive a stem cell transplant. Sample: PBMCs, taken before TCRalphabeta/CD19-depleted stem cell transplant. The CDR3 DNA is TGTGCCAGCAGCGCCCCAGGGGCCTACGAGCAGTACTTC. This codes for CASSAPGAYEQYF.